This T cell receptor (beta chain) was captured by sequencing in a study of shared clonotypes between healthy human individuals (dated by TCRdb to the early 2020s). Background on the whole study: The cohort included three men and two women between 18 and 49 years of age. For each donor, CD4 naive and CD4 memory were each given three plates, CD8 naive was given two plates, and CD8 memory was given one plate. The study deeply sequenced blood TCR repertoires of about 5 healthy adults to estimate repertoire size and the extent of clonotype sharing between individuals. Libraries were prepared and TCR repertoires were sequenced by different laboratories using diverse techniques, in order to increase sequencing depth and limit assay-specific biases. Per donor, leukapheresis produced somewhere between about 0.8 and 9 billion PBMCs.

Donors were healthy HIV-negative adults with no recently reported acute infections or vaccinations. Every donor was a Caucasian adult residing in Nashville, Tennessee, USA. CD4+ T cells were enriched by magnetic negative selection; naive cells were then positively selected on CD45RA, and the negative fraction formed the memory subset. Blood was obtained by leukapheresis, after which PBMCs were separated by Ficoll-Histopaque density gradient centrifugation and cryopreserved in liquid nitrogen vapor phase. Analytical flow cytometry was used to check the purity and quantity of every magnetically sorted T cell population. Genomic DNA was isolated from every sorted fraction and measured by UV absorbance on a Nanodrop 2000c. This clone was counted only a few times. Its binding antigen is unknown. No much larger clone is present one base from it, and per-base qualities are unavailable. Using the deep immunoSEQ assay, TCR CDR3 regions were amplified from genomic DNA by multiplex PCR. For each cell subset, the extracted genomic DNA was distributed evenly across all wells of several immunoSEQ 96-well plates, and each plate served as one replicate. For sorted subsets, roughly 0.2 ug genomic DNA, equal to tens of thousands of T cell genomes, was loaded into each replicate PCR. The purified libraries were quantified using a Qubit 3.0 fluorometer, sized with a Bioanalyzer 2100, and then quantified again using the KAPA Library Quantification kit. Every immunoSEQ 96-well plate was sequenced on a dedicated single-read 150-cycle Illumina NextSeq 550 flow cell. The published analysis was carried out like this. Because the immunoSEQ output held only junctional sequences and lacked quality scores, the filtering could not match the filtering applied to full-length reads. To assign V/J genes and CDR3, sequences were annotated against IMGT germline references using PyIR, a Python wrapper for IgBLAST v1.9. Reads were filtered out if the reads had weak V/J assignments (E-value above 1e-6), no CDR3, stop codons, out-of-frame junctions, or ambiguous translated residues. V3J clonotypes were defined as sequences sharing an identical inferred V gene, J gene, and CDR3 amino acid sequence. The percentage overlap between two repertoires was calculated by dividing the number of shared unique clonotypes by the size of the smaller repertoire. Richness of each repertoire was evaluated using RTK rarefaction, the Chao1 estimator, and Recon v2.1 estimates of unobserved clonotypes. For all TCRbeta clonotypes obtained by the gDNA method from a few donors, generation probabilities were computed with OLGA. In TCRdb, the immuneACCESS table is reduced to in-frame sequences with V and J assigned. These tables do not hold every clone; where another copy was compared, an unresolved V gene accounts for under half, and the others remain unexplained. The V and J calls and clone size were taken over from that table, and D and trimming were inferred from the DNA. The sample table lists more than 2 million clones, roughly 94% of them with a count of one. The leading ten clones occupy 0.13% of the sample.

The investigation overall reported the following: Across four donors, approximately 5% of naive CD4, 3% to 3.5% of naive CD8, 2.3% of memory CD4, and roughly 0.4% of memory CD8 clonotypes were shared. The small number of donors limited the genetic and exposure-history diversity represented. Clonotypes shared by all four sorted-subset donors showed higher generation probabilities than non-shared clonotypes. Estimated clonotype richness was generally larger for naive than for memory subsets. Sampling was restricted to blood, and TCR repertoires in tissues likely differ from the TCR repertoires found in blood. Incomplete sequencing was indicated by rarefaction of sorted-subset datasets, despite the large sequencing depth. Based on pairwise subsampling, the degree of clonotype sharing among donors was expected to be affected by sequencing depth.

Cut back by 5 bases and 1 base, the V and J ends lie 12 bases apart. Via the germline V gene, CDR1 is SGHTA and CDR2 FQGNSA. There are 14 amino acids in the CDR3, from cysteine to phenylalanine inclusive. Left in the record is the CDR3 DNA by itself, 42 bases read in frame from the first base. The sample taken for sequencing was naive CD4+ T cells sorted from blood. This specimen's cell subset or site label, interpreted: CD45RA+ positively selected. The TCR was taken from a man younger than 35 in good health. In this chain, TRBV7-2 is recombined with TRBJ2-7; TRBD1 is a weak D gene call, 5 bases matching. DNA sequence: TGTGCCAGCAGCCCGGGCCCAGGGTCCTACGAGCAGTACTTC. Its product reads: CASSPGPGSYEQYF.